This TCR beta chain was identified in a study of cytomegalovirus exposure and HLA in healthy donors. Findings and limits, study-wide: Per a prior analysis, the majority of TCR beta V segments were productive roughly 87% or roughly 30% of the time.

The CDR3 runs 13 residues. Looked up from germline, CDR1 is WSHSY and CDR2 is SAAADI. V gave up 8 bases and J gave up 8 bases, with 18 bases separating them. A note on this clone: Its antigen is not identified.

In the PCR, 60 Vbeta and 13 Jbeta primers were used. Data came from immunoSEQ multiplex PCR; TCRdb stores just in-frame clones and leaves some out. The table has about 130,000 clones, 65% to 70% seen once. This TCR derives from a human donor in good health. Sequenced input: PBMCs. The V gene is TRBV10-2, the J gene TRBJ1-1; D is unclear. The CDR3 protein is CASLPPRRQEAFF. CDR3 bases: TGCGCCAGCCTCCCGCCAAGGAGGCAGGAAGCTTTCTTT.